This entry concerns a single TCR beta chain. This clone turned up a few times. The target of this receptor is not known. Per-base quality was not reported, and no clone a single base away is much larger than it. The immunoSEQ Assay, a bias-controlled multiplex PCR, was used to amplify TCRbeta CDR3 regions from genomic DNA. In the source study's methods: Nucleated cell counts per sample were estimated from amplification of reference gene primers within the assay. To quantify the absolute abundance of each unique TCRbeta CDR3 rearrangement, sequence reads were collapsed and filtered. For each sample, productive Simpson clonality was calculated by taking the square root of Simpson's diversity index across productive rearrangements. TCRdb took this table from immuneACCESS and kept in-frame rearrangements with V and J called. Such tables lack part of the clones; where checked against another copy, unresolved V genes explain under half of the gap, and the rest is unexplained. V and J calls and clone size are as listed in that table; D and trimming were resolved from the DNA. Present in this sample are 60,000 to 85,000 clones, 80% to 90% of which were seen just once. Clones ranked in the top ten supply about 30% of the sample.

The data originate from a study of blood T cell repertoires in COVID-19 (dated by TCRdb to the early 2020s). Regarding the complete study: Collaborator samples came from the United States, Italy and Spain and covered acute and convalescent phases of COVID-19. The prospective study material was composed of cDNA or gDNA derived from T cells, B-cell-depleted T cells, or PBMCs. Deeply sampled blood TCRbeta repertoires from subjects exposed to, actively infected with, or recovered from COVID-19 were included in the dataset. The repertoires were made available in a free public database intended to serve as a resource for research on the immune response to SARS-CoV-2. Samples were obtained from the ongoing ImmuneRACE study (first 160 participants) and from roughly 1,300 subjects provided by 6 global collaborators. The sample metadata nearly always contained a de-identified subject ID, COVID-19 status, age in years and sex. HLA class I and class II types, where available, came from metadata supplied by the sample provider rather than from assay-based typing. Broader findings and caveats from the paper: The amount of clinical and demographic metadata varied by source and participant and was provided uncurated.

Whole blood was collected in K2EDTA tubes by collaborating institutions according to the institutions' own protocols. Collaborator samples were shipped for TCRbeta analysis as frozen whole blood, isolated PBMCs, or DNA extracted from either sample type. Per the germline V gene (reference sequence), SGHNT is the CDR1 and YYREEE is the CDR2. Inclusive of the bounding cysteine and phenylalanine, the CDR3 is 18 residues long. The entry retains the CDR3 DNA only, 54 bases that are in frame from base 1. V drops 4 bases and J drops 4 bases, leaving 24 bases in between. The rearranged segments are TRBV5-4 and TRBJ1-5; no D gene is confidently identified. The sequencing sample was made of peripheral blood. The TCR originated in a woman over 75 with active or convalescent COVID-19. The CDR3 corresponds to CASSMNSEGGSRNQPQHF. The DNA sequence reads TGTGCCAGCAGCATGAATTCCGAAGGTGGGAGCCGGAATCAGCCCCAGCATTTT.